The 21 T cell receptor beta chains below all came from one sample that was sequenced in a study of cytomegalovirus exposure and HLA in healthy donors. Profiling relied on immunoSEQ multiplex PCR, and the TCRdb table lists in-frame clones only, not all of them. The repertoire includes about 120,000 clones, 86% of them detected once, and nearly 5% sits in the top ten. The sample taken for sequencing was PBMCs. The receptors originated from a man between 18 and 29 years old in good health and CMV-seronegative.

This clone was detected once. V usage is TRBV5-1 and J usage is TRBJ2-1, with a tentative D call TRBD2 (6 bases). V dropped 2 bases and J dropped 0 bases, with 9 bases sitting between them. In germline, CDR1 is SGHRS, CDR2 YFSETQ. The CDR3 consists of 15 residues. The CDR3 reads CASSFSGSSYNEQFF. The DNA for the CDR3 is TGCGCCAGCAGCTTTAGCGGTAGCTCCTACAATGAGCAGTTCTTC. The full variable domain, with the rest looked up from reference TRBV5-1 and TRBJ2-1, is KAGVTQTPRYLIKTRGQQVTLSCSPISGHRSVSWYQQTPGQGLQFLFEYFSETQRNKGNFPGRFSGRQFSNSRSEMNVSTLELGDSALYLCASSFSGSSYNEQFFGPGTRLTVL.

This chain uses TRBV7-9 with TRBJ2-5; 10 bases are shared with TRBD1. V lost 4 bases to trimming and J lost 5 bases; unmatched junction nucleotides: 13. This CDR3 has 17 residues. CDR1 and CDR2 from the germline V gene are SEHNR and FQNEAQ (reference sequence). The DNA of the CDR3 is TGTGCCAGCAGCTCCTCATCCGGGACAGGGGTTTTGGAGACCCAGTACTTC. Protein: CASSSSSGTGVLETQYF. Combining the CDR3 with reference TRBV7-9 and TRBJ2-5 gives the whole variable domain DTGVSQNPRHKITKRGQNVTFRCDPISEHNRLYWYRQTLGQGPEFLTYFQNEAQLEKSRLLSDRFSAERPKGSFSTLEIQRTEQGDSAMYLCASSSSSGTGVLETQYFGPGTRLLVL.

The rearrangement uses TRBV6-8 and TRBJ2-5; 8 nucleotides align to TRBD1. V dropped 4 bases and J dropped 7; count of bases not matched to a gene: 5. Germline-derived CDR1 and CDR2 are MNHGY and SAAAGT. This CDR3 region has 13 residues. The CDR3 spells CASSSGTGGTQYF. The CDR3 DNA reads TGTGCCAGCAGTTCAGGGACAGGCGGGACCCAGTACTTC.

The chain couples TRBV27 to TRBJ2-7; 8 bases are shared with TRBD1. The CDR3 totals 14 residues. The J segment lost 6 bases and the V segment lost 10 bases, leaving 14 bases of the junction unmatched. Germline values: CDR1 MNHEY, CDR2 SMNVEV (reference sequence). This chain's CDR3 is CATRVTQGAGEQYF. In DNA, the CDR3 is TGTGCCACACGCGTCACTCAGGGGGCAGGCGAGCAGTACTTC.

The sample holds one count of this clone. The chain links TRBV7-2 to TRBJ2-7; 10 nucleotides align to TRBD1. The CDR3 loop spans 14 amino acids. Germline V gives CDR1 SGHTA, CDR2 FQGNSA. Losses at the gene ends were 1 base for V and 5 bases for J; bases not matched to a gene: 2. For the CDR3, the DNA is TGTGCCAGCAGCTTAGGGACAGGGGGAAACGAGCAGTACTTC. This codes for CASSLGTGGNEQYF.

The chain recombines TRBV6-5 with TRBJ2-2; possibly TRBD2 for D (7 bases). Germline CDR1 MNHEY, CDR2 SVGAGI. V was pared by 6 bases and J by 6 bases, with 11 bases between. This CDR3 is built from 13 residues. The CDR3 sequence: CASRQGGAGELFF. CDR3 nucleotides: TGTGCCAGCAGACAGGGAGGGGCCGGGGAGCTGTTTTTT.

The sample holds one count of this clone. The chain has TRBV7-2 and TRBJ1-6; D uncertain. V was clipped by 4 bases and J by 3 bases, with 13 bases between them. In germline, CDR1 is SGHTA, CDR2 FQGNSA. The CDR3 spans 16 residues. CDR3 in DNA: TGTGCCAGCAGCTCCCCAGCGGGGAACTATAATTCACCCCTCCACTTT. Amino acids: CASSSPAGNYNSPLHF.

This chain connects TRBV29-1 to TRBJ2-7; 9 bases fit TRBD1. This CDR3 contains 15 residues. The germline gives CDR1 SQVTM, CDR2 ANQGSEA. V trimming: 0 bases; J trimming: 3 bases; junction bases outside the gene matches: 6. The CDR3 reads CSVEEVGTGLYEQYF. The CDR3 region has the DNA TGCAGCGTTGAAGAAGTCGGGACAGGGCTCTACGAGCAGTACTTC.

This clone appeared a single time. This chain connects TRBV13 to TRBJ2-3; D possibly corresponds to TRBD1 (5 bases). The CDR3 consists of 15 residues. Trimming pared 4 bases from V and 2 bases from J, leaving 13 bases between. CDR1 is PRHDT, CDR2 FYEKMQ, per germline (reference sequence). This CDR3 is CASSSTTVVTDTQYF. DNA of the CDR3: TGTGCCAGCAGCTCGACGACAGTTGTCACAGATACGCAGTATTTT.

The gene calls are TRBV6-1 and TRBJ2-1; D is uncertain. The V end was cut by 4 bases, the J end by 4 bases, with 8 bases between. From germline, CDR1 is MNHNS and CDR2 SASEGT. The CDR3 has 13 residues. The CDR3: CASSVDWYNEQFF. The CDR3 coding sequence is TGTGCCAGCAGTGTCGACTGGTACAATGAGCAGTTCTTC.

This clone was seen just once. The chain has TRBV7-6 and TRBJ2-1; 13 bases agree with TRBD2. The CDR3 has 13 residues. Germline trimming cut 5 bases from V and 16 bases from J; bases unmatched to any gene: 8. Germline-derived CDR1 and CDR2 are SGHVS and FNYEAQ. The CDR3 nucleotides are TGTGCCAGCAGCGCTACTAGCGGGGGGGCCAAATTCTTC. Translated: CASSATSGGAKFF.

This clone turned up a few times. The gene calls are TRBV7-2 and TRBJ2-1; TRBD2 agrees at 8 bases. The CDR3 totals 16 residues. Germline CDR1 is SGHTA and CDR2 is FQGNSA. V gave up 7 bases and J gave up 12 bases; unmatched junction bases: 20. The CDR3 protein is CASTPSPGGAGRVQFF. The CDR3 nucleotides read TGTGCCAGCACCCCAAGTCCCGGGGGGGCAGGGAGAGTGCAGTTCTTC.

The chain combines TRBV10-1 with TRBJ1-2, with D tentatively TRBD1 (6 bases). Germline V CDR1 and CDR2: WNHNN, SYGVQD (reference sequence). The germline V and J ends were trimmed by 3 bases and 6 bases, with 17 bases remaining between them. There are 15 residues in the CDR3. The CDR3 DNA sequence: TGCGCCAGCAGTGAAGGGTTGGGCAGGGGCCATGGCTACACCTTC. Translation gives CASSEGLGRGHGYTF.

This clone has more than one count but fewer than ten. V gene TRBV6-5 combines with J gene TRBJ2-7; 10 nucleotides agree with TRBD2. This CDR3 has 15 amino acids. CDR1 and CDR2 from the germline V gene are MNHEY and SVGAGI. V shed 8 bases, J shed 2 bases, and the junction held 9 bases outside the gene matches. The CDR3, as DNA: TGTGCCAGCGCCCCATGGACTAGCGGTGCCTACGAGCAGTACTTC. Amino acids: CASAPWTSGAYEQYF.

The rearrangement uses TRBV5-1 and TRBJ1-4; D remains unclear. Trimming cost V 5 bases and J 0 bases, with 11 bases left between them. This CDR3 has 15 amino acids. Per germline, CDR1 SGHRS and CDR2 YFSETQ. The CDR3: CASSFFSATNEKLFF. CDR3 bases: TGCGCCAGCAGTTTCTTTTCGGCAACTAATGAAAAACTGTTTTTT.

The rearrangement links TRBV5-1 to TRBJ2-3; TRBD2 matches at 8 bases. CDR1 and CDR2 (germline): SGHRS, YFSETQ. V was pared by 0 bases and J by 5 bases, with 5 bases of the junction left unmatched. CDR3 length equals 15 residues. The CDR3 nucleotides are TGCGCCAGCAGCTTGGCTAGCCGGGAGGGAGATACGCAGTATTTT. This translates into CASSLASREGDTQYF. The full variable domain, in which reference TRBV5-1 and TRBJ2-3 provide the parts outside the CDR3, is KAGVTQTPRYLIKTRGQQVTLSCSPISGHRSVSWYQQTPGQGLQFLFEYFSETQRNKGNFPGRFSGRQFSNSRSEMNVSTLELGDSALYLCASSLASREGDTQYFGPGTRLTVL.

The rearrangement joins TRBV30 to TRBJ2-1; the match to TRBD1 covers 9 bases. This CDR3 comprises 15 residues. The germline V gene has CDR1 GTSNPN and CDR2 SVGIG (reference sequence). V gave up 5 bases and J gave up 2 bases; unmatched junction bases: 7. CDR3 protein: CAWGKGQGPYNEQFF. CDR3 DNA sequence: TGTGCCTGGGGGAAGGGACAGGGCCCCTACAATGAGCAGTTCTTC.

The CDR3 reads CSVEPPTSGGSSTDTQYF. Written as DNA, the CDR3 is TGCAGCGTTGAGCCCCCGACTAGCGGGGGATCTAGCACAGATACGCAGTATTTT. The genes are TRBV29-1 and TRBJ2-3, with TRBD2 identical over 12 bases. Trimming cost V 3 bases and J 0 bases; bases outside gene matches: 10. The CDR3 loop spans 18 amino acids. Germline V CDR1 and CDR2: SQVTM, ANQGSEA.

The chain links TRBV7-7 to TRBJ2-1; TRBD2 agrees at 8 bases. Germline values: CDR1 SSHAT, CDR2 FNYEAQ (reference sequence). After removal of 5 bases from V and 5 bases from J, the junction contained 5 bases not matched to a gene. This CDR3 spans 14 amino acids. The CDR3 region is CASSVSLADNEQFF. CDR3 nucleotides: TGTGCCAGCAGCGTATCACTAGCGGACAATGAGCAGTTCTTC.

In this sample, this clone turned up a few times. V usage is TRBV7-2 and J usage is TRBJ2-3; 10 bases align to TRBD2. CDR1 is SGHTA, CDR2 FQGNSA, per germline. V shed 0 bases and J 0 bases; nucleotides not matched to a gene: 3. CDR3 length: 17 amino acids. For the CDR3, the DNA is TGTGCCAGCAGCTTAGCAGAGACTAGCGGGAGCACAGATACGCAGTATTTT. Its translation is CASSLAETSGSTDTQYF.

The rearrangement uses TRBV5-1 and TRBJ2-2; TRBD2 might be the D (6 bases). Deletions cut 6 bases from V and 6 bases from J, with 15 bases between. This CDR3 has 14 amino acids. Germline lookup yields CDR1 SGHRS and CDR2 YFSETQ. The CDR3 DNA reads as TGCGCCAGCACCGATGGGGGGTCTGCCGGGGAGCTGTTTTTT. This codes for CASTDGGSAGELFF.